The 13 T cell receptor beta chains below all came from one sample that was sequenced in a study of T cells in Graves' hyperthyroidism and ophthalmopathy. The investigators amplified TCR beta CDR3 regions from RNA transcripts. In the first-round RT-PCR of the TCR CDR3, the HTBI primer set was used. TCRdb re-analysed the multiplex PCR reads in MiXCR, keeping a single row per CDR3 protein. Among about 290,000 distinct CDR3 sequences, about an eighth were seen once, and the ten largest hold approximately 7.9%. The sequenced material came from blood. The receptor source for this set is a middle-aged woman with Graves' hyperthyroidism.

This clonotype was counted ten times or more. The V call is TRBV12-3 or TRBV12-4, the J call TRBJ1-1; D remains unclear. Trimming took 5 bases from V and 4 from J, leaving 14 bases between them. The CDR3 extends over 14 amino acids. The CDR3: CASSTRRTTTEAFF. CDR3 sequence (DNA): TGTGCCAGCAGTACCCGGAGAACAACCACTGAAGCTTTCTTT.

On this clonotype itself: A read error may account for a junction end that differs from germline. The chain has TRBV12-3 or TRBV12-4 and TRBJ1-1; TRBD1 is a possible D gene (5 bases). The CDR3 loop spans 16 amino acids. The CDR3 spells CASSLDGGGDGTEAFF. The CDR3 bases are TGTGCCAGCAGCTTAGATGGGGGGGGGGACGGGACCGAAGCTTTCTTT.

The chain is built from TRBV19 and TRBJ2-4; D is uncertain. V was pared by 4 bases and J by 0 bases, with 10 bases between. The germline V gene encodes CDR1 LNHDA and CDR2 SQIVND (reference sequence). The CDR3 runs to 15 residues. The CDR3 nucleotides read TGTGCCAGTAGTAACTCAGGTCTAGCCAAAAACATTCAGTACTTC. Its protein product is CASSNSGLAKNIQYF.

The chain recombines TRBV7-2 with TRBJ1-2, with TRBD1 identical over 7 bases. Germline-derived CDR1 and CDR2 are SGHTA and FQGNSA. J lost 5 bases, V lost 5 bases, and 11 bases had no gene match. The CDR3 covers 15 residues. This CDR3 reads CASSPLGQFSYGYTF. The CDR3 nucleotides are TGTGCCAGCAGCCCCCTGGGACAGTTTTCATATGGCTACACCTTC.

This clonotype has only a few counts. V gene TRBV3-1 combines with J gene TRBJ1-1; D is perhaps TRBD1 (6 bases). The CDR3 is 16 residues long. The V gene lost 4 bases and the J gene lost 4 bases, with 19 bases spanning the gap. From germline, CDR1 is LGHDT and CDR2 YNNKEL (reference sequence). CDR3 nucleotides: TGTGCCAGCAGCCCAGGCTACACGGGGGGGCTCACTGAAGCTTTCTTT. Its translation: CASSPGYTGGLTEAFF.

V gene TRBV11-2 combines with J gene TRBJ2-6; D is perhaps TRBD2 (5 bases). The V gene's germline CDR1 is SGHAT and CDR2 FQNNGV. This CDR3 spans 15 amino acids. Trimming left V 5 bases short and J 0 bases short, with 8 bases between. The DNA of the CDR3 is TGTGCCAGCAGCGGACTGCGCTCTGGGGCCAACGTCCTGACTTTC. Translating gives CASSGLRSGANVLTF.

Only a few counts were recorded for this clonotype. The chain couples TRBV6-2 or TRBV6-3 to TRBJ2-2; the match to TRBD2 covers 10 bases. The length of the CDR3 is 17 residues. Losses at the gene ends were 6 bases for V and 4 bases for J; bases not matched to a gene: 11. Germline V gene sequence: CDR1 MNHEY, CDR2 SVGEGT. DNA of the CDR3: TGTGCCAGCAGCCCCGCTAGCGGGAGATCAGGCACCGGGGAGCTGTTTTTT. Translating gives CASSPASGRSGTGELFF.

This clonotype was seen repeatedly, ten times or more. The V gene is TRBV20-1, the J gene TRBJ2-1; unclear D gene. Germline CDR1 reads DFQATT; CDR2 reads SNEGSKA (reference sequence). With 0 bases removed from V and 10 bases from J, the gap between germline ends came to 7 bases. The CDR3 spans 11 residues. CDR3 sequence: CSARDQIEQFF. The CDR3 DNA sequence: TGCAGTGCTAGAGATCAGATAGAGCAGTTCTTC.

The chain couples TRBV7-2 to TRBJ2-2; D not resolved. Germline assignment: CDR1 SGHTA and CDR2 FQGNSA. The CDR3 contains 16 residues. Deletions cut 4 bases from V and 0 bases from J, with 12 bases between. The CDR3 coding sequence is TGTGCCAGCAGCTCCTTTGGCACCGCGAACACCGGGGAGCTGTTTTTT. It yields the protein CASSSFGTANTGELFF.

The chain links TRBV28 to TRBJ1-5, with 9 bases that match TRBD1. The CDR3 has 16 residues. Germline V lookup: CDR1 MDHEN, CDR2 SYDVKM. The trim removed 1 base at V and 5 bases at J, leaving 6 bases unmatched. The CDR3 DNA reads as TGTGCCAGCAGTTTATCGGACAGGGGAGATCATCAGCCCCAGCATTTT. Translating it yields CASSLSDRGDHQPQHF.

At least ten counts were recorded for this clonotype. This rearrangement joins TRBV3-1 to TRBJ1-1; 7 positions match TRBD1. The germline gives CDR1 LGHDT, CDR2 YNNKEL (reference sequence). The V segment lost 4 bases and the J segment 4 bases; nucleotides outside the gene matches: 6. The CDR3 spans 14 residues. The CDR3 DNA sequence: TGTGCCAGCAGCCCCCTGAACAGGGGCACTGAAGCTTTCTTT. It encodes CASSPLNRGTEAFF.

This clonotype was found many times. This chain links TRBV2 with TRBJ2-1, with 8 bases that match TRBD2. Germline-derived CDR1 and CDR2 are SNHLY and FYNNEI. The CDR3 has 14 amino acids. Trimming at V came to 4 bases and at J to 13 bases, leaving 12 bases not matched to a gene. In DNA form, the CDR3 reads TGTGCCAGCAGTGCAGAAGGAGCGGGAGAAGATCAGTTCTTC. This encodes CASSAEGAGEDQFF.

This clonotype has a count of ten or more. CDR3 sequence: CASSLLVGEELFF. The DNA for the CDR3 is TGTGCCAGCAGTTTGTTGGTTGGAGAGGAACTGTTTTTT. The chain combines TRBV27 with TRBJ1-4; no definite D call. In germline, CDR1 is MNHEY, CDR2 SMNVEV (reference sequence). The CDR3 has 13 residues. Trimming stripped 3 bases from V and 12 bases from J, with 14 bases between.